A single sample is the source of the 7 T cell receptor beta chains below, sequenced in a study of blood T cell repertoires in COVID-19. Produced via immunoSEQ multiplex PCR; TCRdb's table is partial and in-frame only. The sample has around 140,000 clones, 70% to 90% seen once; the top ten hold 3% to 3.5%. The sequenced material came from PBMCs or T cells enriched from blood (not recorded which). The source is a woman between 50 and 59 years old with acute COVID-19.

Note on this clone: A much more abundant neighbour one base away suggests this may be a read error. This chain connects TRBV11-2 to TRBJ2-1; D call uncertain. Trimming left V 4 bases short and J 5 bases short, with 3 bases between. CDR1 SGHAT and CDR2 FQNNGV come from the germline V gene. The CDR3 consists of 11 residues. CDR3 nucleotides: TGTGCCAGCAGCTCTAACAATGAGCAGTTCTTC. The encoded protein is CASSSNNEQFF. Together with reference TRBV11-2 and TRBJ2-1, the CDR3 gives the full variable domain: EAGVAQSPRYKIIEKRQSVAFWCNPISGHATLYWYQQILGQGPKLLIQFQNNGVVDDSQLPKDRFSAERLKGVDSTLKIQPAKLEDSAVYLCASSSNNEQFFGPGTRLTVL.

The chain has TRBV27 and TRBJ2-1; 12 positions agree with TRBD2. The CDR3 is 14 amino acids. Germline trimming cut 6 bases from V and 9 bases from J; bases unmatched to any gene: 6. Germline CDR1 is MNHEY and CDR2 is SMNVEV (reference sequence). The CDR3, as DNA: TGTGCCAGCAGACGCGGACTAGCGGGACCTGAGCAGTTCTTC. This translates into CASRRGLAGPEQFF.

V usage is TRBV28 and J usage is TRBJ1-6; D call uncertain. The germline V gene encodes CDR1 MDHEN and CDR2 SYDVKM. Trimming left V 2 bases short and J 10 bases short, with 15 bases between. This CDR3 is built from 15 residues. CDR3 bases: TGTGCCAGCAGTTTAGAGAGTTTCGGTTGGTCACCCCTCCACTTT. Translation gives CASSLESFGWSPLHF.

The rearrangement links TRBV7-8 to TRBJ1-4; TRBD1 agrees at 8 bases. Germline-derived CDR1 and CDR2 are SGHVS and FQNEAQ. V lost 5 bases, J lost 5 bases, and 7 bases stayed unmatched. The length of the CDR3 is 15 residues. Here the CDR3 DNA reads TGTGCCAGCAGCCGTAGGACAGGGTTAAATGAAAAACTGTTTTTT. Protein sequence: CASSRRTGLNEKLFF. Supplemented by reference TRBV7-8 and TRBJ1-4, the full variable domain reads GAGVSQSPRYKVAKRGQDVALRCDPISGHVSLFWYQQALGQGPEFLTYFQNEAQLDKSGLPSDRFFAERPEGSVSTLKIQRTQQEDSAVYLCASSRRTGLNEKLFFGSGTQLSVL.

The CDR3 protein is CASSQERRQAGEQFF. As DNA, the CDR3 is TGCGCCAGCAGCCAAGAGAGAAGGCAAGCAGGAGAGCAGTTCTTC. This sequence joins TRBV4-3 and TRBJ2-1; D gene uncertain. Trimming cost V 0 bases and J 10 bases, with 16 bases left between them. Germline V gives CDR1 LGHNA, CDR2 YSLEER. This CDR3 region has 15 residues.

V usage is TRBV21-1 and J usage is TRBJ1-6. TRBV21-1 is reported as a pseudogene. This CDR3 contains 18 residues. The CDR3 DNA reads as TGTGCCAGCAGCAAAGCCACCCCGATGAGGCATGCAGAATCACCCCTCCACTTT. Its translation: CASSKATPMRHAESPLHF.

V usage is TRBV4-1 and J usage is TRBJ2-7; 12 bases map to TRBD2. The CDR3 covers 14 residues. The V segment lost 5 bases and the J segment 5 bases; nucleotides outside the gene matches: 4. Per the germline V gene, CDR1 is MGHRA and CDR2 is YSYEKL. This CDR3 reads CASSYGLAGNEQYF. The CDR3, as DNA: TGCGCCAGCAGCTACGGACTAGCGGGAAACGAGCAGTACTTC.